These 31 T cell receptor beta chains came from one sample sequenced in a study of blood T cell repertoires in COVID-19. Using immunoSEQ multiplex PCR, the repertoire was profiled, and TCRdb retains in-frame clones only, with some absent. The top ten clones hold more than 0.95% of a sample with 90,000 or so clones, over 70% of them seen once. Sequencing used peripheral blood. Source of these receptors: a human donor in a cohort sampled during active COVID-19.

J is TRBJ1-3 and V is TRBV10-3; unclear D gene. Germline V gene sequence: CDR1 ENHRY, CDR2 SYGVKD. CDR3 size: 12 residues. V was cut by 11 bases and J by 2 bases, with 10 bases left in between. CDR3 residues: CAAEAAGNTIYF. The CDR3 nucleotides read TGTGCCGCTGAAGCGGCTGGAAACACCATATATTTT.

This chain links TRBV28 with TRBJ2-5; TRBD2 agrees at 11 bases. The CDR3 sequence is 16 residues long. CDR1 and CDR2 from the germline V gene are MDHEN and SYDVKM. Trimming removed 5 bases from V and 3 bases from J; junction bases left unmatched: 8. The CDR3 DNA is TGTGCCAGCAGTCTCCTCTTGACTAGCGGGAAAGAGACCCAGTACTTC. Amino acid sequence: CASSLLLTSGKETQYF.

The CDR3 sequence is CATSRDSGFYGYTF. Here the CDR3 DNA reads TGTGCCACCAGCAGGGACAGCGGATTCTATGGCTACACCTTC. The chain joins TRBV15 to TRBJ1-2; perhaps TRBD1 as D (6 bases). CDR3 length: 14 amino acids. Germline CDR1 LNHNV, CDR2 YYDKDF (reference sequence). The ends were cut back, 3 bases at V and 4 bases at J, with 12 bases in the middle.

With regard to this clone: One end of the junction does not line up with germline, which may come from a read error. Other DNA sequences from this sample encode an identical CDR3 as well. J is TRBJ2-7 and V is TRBV20-1, with TRBD2 matching over 10 bases. The length of the CDR3 is 11 residues. CDR1 and CDR2 (germline): DFQATT, SNEGSKA (reference sequence). In DNA form, the CDR3 reads TGCAGCGCTAGCGGGAGTTACGAGCAGTACTTC. It is translated as CSASGSYEQYF.

The gene calls are TRBV3-1 (or the pseudogene TRBV3-2) and TRBJ2-2; 7 bases line up with TRBD1. Germline loops: CDR1 LGHDT, CDR2 YNNKEL (reference sequence). The CDR3 consists of 14 residues. With V trimmed by 0 bases and J by 7 bases, 2 bases remained unmatched. The CDR3 here is CASSQEGGGGELFF. The CDR3 DNA reads TGTGCCAGCAGCCAAGAAGGGGGCGGCGGGGAGCTGTTTTTT.

V usage is TRBV5-1 and J usage is TRBJ2-1; 7 bases match TRBD2. V lost 1 base to trimming and J lost 13 bases; unmatched junction nucleotides: 8. From germline, CDR1 is SGHRS and CDR2 YFSETQ. This CDR3 region has 13 residues. CDR3 sequence: CASSLSGEDGQFF. CDR3 coding DNA: TGCGCCAGCAGCTTGAGCGGGGAGGATGGCCAGTTCTTC.

The CDR3 sequence: CATSRPDRVTGELFF. CDR3 bases: TGTGCCACCAGCAGACCTGACAGGGTCACCGGGGAGCTGTTTTTT. V gene TRBV15 combines with J gene TRBJ2-2; TRBD1 agrees at 7 bases. Trimming cost V 2 bases and J 4 bases; bases outside gene matches: 4. The CDR3 loop spans 15 amino acids. Germline assignment: CDR1 LNHNV and CDR2 YYDKDF (reference sequence).

The table lists this clone with a count of one. The J gene is TRBJ2-3, the V gene TRBV28; D is perhaps TRBD2 (7 bases). The V end lost 5 bases, the J end lost 4 bases, and 19 bases lay between the germline ends. This CDR3 is built from 16 residues. CDR1 MDHEN and CDR2 SYDVKM come from the germline V gene. CDR3 sequence: CASSPGRPGVPDTQYF. The CDR3 region has the DNA TGTGCCAGCAGTCCCGGGAGGCCAGGGGTGCCAGATACGCAGTATTTT.

The gene calls are TRBV28 and TRBJ2-7, with D perhaps matching TRBD1 (5 bases). The CDR3 is 13 amino acids. Trimming removed 5 bases from V and 9 bases from J, with 17 bases in between. Germline CDR1 is MDHEN and CDR2 is SYDVKM. CDR3 sequence reads: CASSLRVIRGQYF. DNA for the CDR3: TGTGCCAGCAGTCTCAGGGTGATAAGGGGGCAGTACTTC.

This CDR3 is CAISGTGGYTEAFF. The CDR3 DNA is TGTGCCATCAGTGGGACAGGGGGCTACACTGAAGCTTTCTTT. This rearrangement joins TRBV10-3 to TRBJ1-1; the match to TRBD1 covers 11 bases. CDR1 is ENHRY, CDR2 SYGVKD, per germline. Trimming removed 4 bases from V and 3 bases from J; junction bases left unmatched: 1. This CDR3 has 14 residues.

The genes are TRBV25-1 and TRBJ2-7; D call uncertain. V was shortened by 6 bases and J by 3 bases, with 9 bases between the two germline ends. This CDR3 is 12 amino acids long. Germline CDR1 is MGHDK and CDR2 is SYGVNS. CDR3 residues: CASRSTFYEQYF. The DNA of the CDR3 is TGTGCCAGCAGAAGCACCTTCTACGAGCAGTACTTC.

This rearrangement joins TRBV18 to TRBJ1-5; TRBD1 might be the D (5 bases). The germline V and J ends were trimmed by 3 bases and 2 bases, with 17 bases remaining between them. The germline V gene has CDR1 KGHSH and CDR2 LQKENI. This CDR3 is built from 17 residues. Here the CDR3 DNA reads TGTGCCAGCTCACCCGCTGGGCAGGGTATGGGCAATCAGCCCCAGCATTTT. Protein product: CASSPAGQGMGNQPQHF. The full variable domain, its missing parts supplied by reference TRBV18 and TRBJ1-5, is NAGVMQNPRHLVRRRGQEARLRCSPMKGHSHVYWYRQLPEEGLKFMVYLQKENIIDESGMPKERFSAEFPKEGPSILRIQQVVRGDSAAYFCASSPAGQGMGNQPQHFGDGTRLSIL.

Only a few counts were recorded for this clone. This chain links TRBV19 with TRBJ2-2, with D tentatively TRBD1 (6 bases). Germline V gives CDR1 LNHDA, CDR2 SQIVND (reference sequence). This CDR3 is 15 amino acids long. With 10 bases removed from V and 1 base from J, the gap between germline ends came to 16 bases. The CDR3: CATLGGGGNTGELFF. CDR3 DNA: TGTGCCACCCTAGGGGGTGGCGGGAACACCGGGGAGCTGTTTTTT.

The V call is TRBV7-9, the J call TRBJ2-7; D perhaps matches TRBD1 (7 bases). Trimming stripped 6 bases from V and 4 bases from J, with 19 bases between. The CDR3 has 15 residues. The V gene's germline CDR1 is SEHNR and CDR2 FQNEAQ (reference sequence). CDR3 DNA: TGTGCCAGCAGACGGCGCGGGGACAGCACGTACGAGCAGTACTTC. Translation gives CASRRRGDSTYEQYF.

As DNA, the CDR3 is TGTGCCAGCAGTTTATCAGGGATGATGAACATTCAGTACTTC. Translated: CASSLSGMMNIQYF. This chain connects TRBV28 to TRBJ2-4; possible D gene TRBD1, 5 bases. The V end was cut by 1 base, the J end by 7 bases, with 11 bases between. This CDR3 is built from 14 residues. CDR1 and CDR2 (germline): MDHEN, SYDVKM.

The genes are TRBV19 and TRBJ2-3, with 13 positions matching TRBD2. This CDR3 comprises 15 residues. V lost 8 bases, J lost 13 bases, and 15 bases stayed unmatched. The V gene's germline CDR1 is LNHDA and CDR2 SQIVND (reference sequence). The CDR3 DNA sequence: TGTGCCAGTTTACCCCTCCTAGGACTAGCGGGAGATAAGTATTTT. Translating gives CASLPLLGLAGDKYF.

The rearrangement joins TRBV5-1 to TRBJ2-1; possibly TRBD2 for D (6 bases). This CDR3 has 15 amino acids. V was trimmed by 0 bases and J by 4 bases, leaving 11 bases between them. The germline gives CDR1 SGHRS, CDR2 YFSETQ. The CDR3 protein is CASSLATGVYNEQFF. The CDR3 DNA is TGCGCCAGCAGCTTGGCCACGGGGGTATACAATGAGCAGTTCTTC. The full variable domain, with the rest looked up from reference TRBV5-1 and TRBJ2-1, is KAGVTQTPRYLIKTRGQQVTLSCSPISGHRSVSWYQQTPGQGLQFLFEYFSETQRNKGNFPGRFSGRQFSNSRSEMNVSTLELGDSALYLCASSLATGVYNEQFFGPGTRLTVL.

The genes are TRBV4-2 and TRBJ2-7; 12 bases are a match to TRBD2. This CDR3 contains 16 residues. The V gene end was trimmed by 0 bases and the J gene end by 2 bases; junction bases not matched to a gene: 2. Germline CDR1 LGHNA, CDR2 YNFKEQ. CDR3 region: CASSQELAGGPYEQYF. The CDR3 DNA follows: TGTGCCAGCAGCCAAGAGCTAGCGGGAGGGCCCTACGAGCAGTACTTC.

The V call is TRBV11-2, the J call TRBJ1-5; the D gene is possibly TRBD1 (5 bases). Germline CDR1 and CDR2: SGHAT and FQNNGV. Trimming shortened V by 4 bases and J by 2 bases, and 15 bases separated the two germline ends. The CDR3 contains 16 residues. The DNA for the CDR3 is TGTGCCAGCAGCTCTCTGGGAGGGACGGGCAATCAGCCCCAGCATTTT. Protein sequence: CASSSLGGTGNQPQHF.

This clone was seen only a few times. The chain joins TRBV18 to TRBJ1-5, with 7 positions matching TRBD1. Trimming cost V 6 bases and J 0 bases; bases outside gene matches: 5. The CDR3 consists of 15 residues. Germline V gene data show CDR1 as KGHSH and CDR2 as LQKENI. The CDR3 region is CASSLGQDSNQPQHF. In DNA, the CDR3 is TGTGCCAGCTCCCTTGGACAGGATAGCAATCAGCCCCAGCATTTT.

This clone was recorded many times. Different DNA sequences within this sample yield the same CDR3. The V call is TRBV4-1, the J call TRBJ1-1; 7 bases are a match to TRBD1. Germline V gives CDR1 MGHRA, CDR2 YSYEKL. This CDR3 has 14 amino acids. Unmatched junction bases numbered 5, after V lost 3 bases and J lost 4 bases. This CDR3 reads CASSQDRRGTEAFF. The CDR3 DNA sequence: TGCGCCAGCAGCCAGGACAGGAGGGGCACTGAAGCTTTCTTT.

The table lists this clone with a count of one. J is TRBJ1-2 and V is TRBV5-1, with TRBD1 matching over 7 bases. This CDR3 comprises 13 residues. Germline assignment: CDR1 SGHRS and CDR2 YFSETQ. With 2 bases clipped from V and 3 bases from J, the junction kept 1 base outside the gene matches. The CDR3 bases are TGCGCCAGCAGCTTTGGGACAGACTATGGCTACACCTTC. As protein: CASSFGTDYGYTF.

The gene calls are TRBV11-2 and TRBJ2-3, with 7 positions matching TRBD2. The V and J ends lost 5 bases and 7 bases, in that order; junction bases with no gene match: 12. CDR1 and CDR2 (germline): SGHAT, FQNNGV. The CDR3 totals 15 residues. CDR3 nucleotides: TGTGCCAGCAGCCCGCCACTAGCGCACACGAATACGCAGTATTTT. Protein: CASSPPLAHTNTQYF.

The CDR3, as DNA: TGTGCCAGCAGCCAACTCCCGGGACACCGAGTACACTATGGCTACACCTTC. It yields the protein CASSQLPGHRVHYGYTF. The chain links TRBV21-1 to TRBJ1-2; TRBD1 is taken as the D call from the table, unchecked against the DNA. TRBV21-1 is listed as a pseudogene. This CDR3 is 17 amino acids long.

This clone was counted a few times. This chain joins TRBV7-9 and TRBJ1-6; 7 nucleotides line up with TRBD1. The V gene end was trimmed by 3 bases and the J gene end by 10 bases; junction bases not matched to a gene: 9. The CDR3 runs to 15 residues. CDR1 is SEHNR, CDR2 FQNEAQ, per germline (reference sequence). The CDR3 sequence is CASSFYRGLASPLHF. The CDR3 region has the DNA TGTGCCAGCAGCTTTTACAGGGGCCTCGCGTCACCCCTCCACTTT.

This rearrangement joins TRBV28 to TRBJ1-2; 8 nucleotides match TRBD1. Per the germline V gene, CDR1 is MDHEN and CDR2 is SYDVKM. This CDR3 has 16 residues. V dropped 2 bases and J dropped 4; count of bases not matched to a gene: 9. The CDR3 region is CASSLPLRQGSYGYTF. The CDR3 DNA sequence: TGTGCCAGCAGTTTACCCCTCAGACAGGGGAGCTATGGCTACACCTTC.

The chain uses TRBV30 and TRBJ2-3, with D perhaps matching TRBD2 (6 bases). CDR1 is GTSNPN, CDR2 SVGIG, per germline (reference sequence). This CDR3 contains 14 residues. V was pared by 0 bases and J by 6 bases, with 13 bases between. In DNA form, the CDR3 reads TGTGCCTGGAGTGTGGAGGGACTTTTCGATACGCAGTATTTT. Protein product: CAWSVEGLFDTQYF.

This clone was found a few times. This chain joins TRBV7-2 and TRBJ2-3; 7 bases match TRBD2. Germline CDR1 SGHTA, CDR2 FQGNSA. V shed 2 bases, J shed 4 bases, and the junction held 3 bases outside the gene matches. CDR3 length: 14 amino acids. This CDR3 reads CASSLPGRADTQYF. The CDR3 DNA reads as TGTGCCAGCAGCTTACCGGGGAGGGCAGATACGCAGTATTTT.

This chain joins TRBV7-3 and TRBJ2-1; 11 bases are shared with TRBD2. This CDR3 is built from 22 residues. Germline CDR1 and CDR2: SGHTA and FQGTGA. Trimming took 5 bases from V and 0 from J; bases not matched to a gene: 21. CDR3 in amino acids: CASSQDRDAGLAGGHSYNEQFF. Here the CDR3 DNA reads TGTGCCAGCAGCCAAGACAGGGACGCGGGGCTAGCGGGAGGCCACTCCTACAATGAGCAGTTCTTC.

This chain joins TRBV30 and TRBJ1-5; weak D call: TRBD1 (6 bases). V lost 3 bases and J 2 bases, leaving 17 bases between the germline ends. Germline loops: CDR1 GTSNPN, CDR2 SVGIG (reference sequence). This CDR3 comprises 16 residues. This CDR3 reads CAWRHPGVAGNQPQHF. The CDR3 DNA sequence: TGTGCCTGGAGACATCCAGGGGTGGCGGGCAATCAGCCCCAGCATTTT.

The V and J genes are TRBV10-3 and TRBJ1-1; possibly TRBD1 for D (5 bases). Germline V gene data show CDR1 as ENHRY and CDR2 as SYGVKD. V shed 0 bases and J shed 1 base, with 9 bases lying between them. CDR3 size: 15 residues. The CDR3 spells CAISESGGANTEAFF. CDR3 DNA sequence: TGTGCCATCAGTGAGTCCGGGGGTGCGAACACTGAAGCTTTCTTT.